A selection of T cell receptor beta chains follows, all from one sample in a study of post-analysis software for immune sequencing data. Via MiXCR, TCRdb re-called the PCR reads, giving one row per CDR3 protein. The repertoire holds 550,000 to 700,000 distinct CDR3 sequences, 44% seen once, with approximately 1.7% in the top ten. Sequencing used blood. The receptors come from a girl between 5 and 17 years old with multiple sclerosis. Each CDR3 is given with its conserved first and last residue. D genes are given only for firm matches. A row's size may be missing; if present it is once, few, many or a size class.

cdr3_aa | cdr3_nt | v_call | d_call | clone_size | j_call
CSARGASGGGAYNEQFF | TGCAGTGCTAGAGGAGCTAGCGGGGGGGGAGCCTACAATGAGCAGTTCTTC | TRBV20-1 | TRBD2 | NA | TRBJ2-1
CASSSSRNTEAFF | TGCGCCAGCAGTTCCTCAAGGAACACTGAAGCTTTCTTT | TRBV10-1 | NA | few | TRBJ1-1
CASNSAYEQYF | TGTGCCAGCAACTCCGCCTACGAGCAGTACTTC | TRBV6-6 | NA | NA | TRBJ2-7
CASTGSPGNEQFF | TGTGCCAGCACGGGCTCACCTGGCAATGAGCAGTTCTTC | TRBV12-3/TRBV12-4 | NA | NA | TRBJ2-1
CASSFFRNYGYTF | TGTGCCAGCAGTTTCTTCCGTAACTATGGCTACACCTTC | TRBV12-3/TRBV12-4 | NA | few | TRBJ1-2
CASSQTDGTSYEQYF | TGTGCCAGCAGCCAAACGGACGGAACATCCTACGAGCAGTACTTC | TRBV4-2 | NA | few | TRBJ2-7
CASSYYGTARGNSPLHF | TGTGCCAGCAGTTACTACGGGACAGCGAGGGGAAATTCACCCCTCCACTTT | TRBV6-5 | TRBD1 | NA | TRBJ1-6
CTSSQDAGTYEQYF | TGCACCAGCAGCCAAGATGCAGGGACCTACGAGCAGTACTTC | TRBV1 | NA | NA | TRBJ2-7
CASSEAGRERGTDTQYF | TGTGCCAGCAGTGAAGCGGGGAGGGAAAGAGGCACAGATACGCAGTATTTT | TRBV6-1 | TRBD2 | NA | TRBJ2-3
CASSSALLSRNTEAFF | TGTGCCAGCAGCTCAGCATTGCTTTCAAGGAACACTGAAGCTTTCTTT | TRBV7-9 | NA | NA | TRBJ1-1
CASSRLENEQFF | TGTGCCAGCAGCCGGCTAGAGAATGAGCAGTTCTTC | TRBV3-1 | NA | NA | TRBJ2-1
CASRGTGTTDTQYF | TGTGCCAGCAGGGGGACAGGGACTACAGATACGCAGTATTTT | TRBV6-5 | TRBD1 | NA | TRBJ2-3
CSVDPQRGYNEQYF | TGCAGCGTGGACCCCCAGCGGGGTTACAATGAGCAGTACTTC | TRBV29-1 | TRBD2 | NA | TRBJ2-7
CASSLERGQTQYF | TGCGCCAGCAGCTTGGAAAGGGGGCAGACCCAGTACTTC | TRBV5-1 | TRBD1 | NA | TRBJ2-5
CASSPGQTYYYNEQFF | TGTGCCAGCAGCCCGGGACAGACCTATTACTACAATGAGCAGTTCTTC | TRBV7-9 | TRBD1 | NA | TRBJ2-1
CSARTGRETQYF | TGCAGTGCTAGAACAGGGCGAGAGACCCAGTACTTC | TRBV20-1 | NA | many | TRBJ2-5
CASSQDSLAQETQYF | TGTGCCAGCAGCCAAGACTCGCTAGCGCAAGAGACCCAGTACTTC | TRBV3-1 | NA | NA | TRBJ2-5
CAISAGGASTDTQYF | TGTGCCATCAGTGCAGGCGGGGCTAGCACAGATACGCAGTATTTT | TRBV10-3 | NA | NA | TRBJ2-3
CASSPLAKVATGELFF | TGTGCCAGCAGCCCCCTGGCTAAGGTTGCCACCGGGGAGCTGTTTTTT | TRBV7-6 | NA | few | TRBJ2-2
CSVGPGFVNYGYTF | NA | TRBV29-1 | NA | NA | TRBJ1-2
CASSLDNDEKLFF | TGTGCCAGCAGTTTAGATAATGATGAAAAACTGTTTTTT | TRBV12-3/TRBV12-4 | NA | NA | TRBJ1-4
CASSAKVGGAGEQYF | TGCGCCAGCAGCGCGAAAGTCGGGGGGGCCGGGGAGCAGTACTTC | TRBV5-1 | TRBD2 | NA | TRBJ2-7